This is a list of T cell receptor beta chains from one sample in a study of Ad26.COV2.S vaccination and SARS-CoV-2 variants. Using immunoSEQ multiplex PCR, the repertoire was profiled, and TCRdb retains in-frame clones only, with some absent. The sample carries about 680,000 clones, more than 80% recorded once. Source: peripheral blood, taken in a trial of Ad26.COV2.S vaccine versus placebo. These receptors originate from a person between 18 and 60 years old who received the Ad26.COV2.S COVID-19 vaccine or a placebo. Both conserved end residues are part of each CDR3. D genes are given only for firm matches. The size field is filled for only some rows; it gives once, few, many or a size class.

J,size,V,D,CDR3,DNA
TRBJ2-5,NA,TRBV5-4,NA,CASSLGAEKTQYF,TGTGCCAGCAGCTTGGGGGCAGAGAAGACCCAGTACTTC
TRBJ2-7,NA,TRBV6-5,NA,CASSYRDGPAYEQYF,TGTGCCAGCAGCTACCGGGACGGTCCGGCCTACGAGCAGTACTTC
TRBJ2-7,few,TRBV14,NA,CASSQVVGSAYEQYF,TGTGCCAGCAGCCAAGTAGTCGGCAGCGCCTACGAGCAGTACTTC
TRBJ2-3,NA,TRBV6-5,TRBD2,CASSQNRLATDTQYF,TGTGCCAGCAGCCAAAACCGACTAGCCACAGATACGCAGTATTTT
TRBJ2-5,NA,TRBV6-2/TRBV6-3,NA,CASSYSGPRDRYYQETQYF,TGTGCCAGCAGTTACTCTGGACCCCGGGACCGATATTACCAAGAGACCCAGTACTTC
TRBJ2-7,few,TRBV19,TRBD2,CASSRQRGAAHHVYEQYF,TGTGCCAGTAGCCGGCAGCGGGGGGCCGCCCACCACGTCTACGAGCAGTACTTC
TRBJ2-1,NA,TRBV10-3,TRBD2,CAISGGLAGANEQFF,TGTGCCATCAGTGGCGGACTAGCGGGAGCAAATGAGCAGTTCTTC
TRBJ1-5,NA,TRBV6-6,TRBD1,CASSYWGQINQPQHF,TGTGCCAGCAGTTACTGGGGACAGATAAATCAGCCCCAGCATTTT
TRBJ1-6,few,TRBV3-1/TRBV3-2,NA,CASSLSGSYYNSPLHF,TGTGCCAGCAGCCTTTCAGGGTCATACTATAATTCACCCCTCCACTTT
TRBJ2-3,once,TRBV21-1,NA,CASRRFFSSPSPDTQYF,TGTGCCAGCAGAAGGTTTTTTAGTTCACCCTCCCCAGATACGCAGTATTTT
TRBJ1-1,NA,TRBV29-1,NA,CSVEGPVDTEAFF,TGCAGCGTTGAAGGGCCGGTCGACACTGAAGCTTTCTTT
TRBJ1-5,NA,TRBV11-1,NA,CASSPDSGGQPQHF,TGTGCCAGCAGCCCTGATTCCGGGGGGCAGCCCCAGCATTTT
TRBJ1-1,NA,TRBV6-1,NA,CASSERRQVVSTEAFF,TGTGCCAGCAGTGAAAGAAGACAGGTGGTTAGCACTGAAGCTTTCTTT
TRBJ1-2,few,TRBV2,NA,CASPRGYGYTF,TGTGCCAGTCCAAGAGGGTATGGCTACACCTTC
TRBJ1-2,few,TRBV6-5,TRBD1,CASSYRGRWGYTF,TGTGCCAGCAGTTACAGGGGGCGGTGGGGCTACACCTTC
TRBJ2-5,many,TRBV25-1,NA,CASRKGTQYF,TGTGCCAGCCGGAAGGGGACCCAGTACTTC
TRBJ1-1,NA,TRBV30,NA,CAWGTVGIYEAFF,TGTGCCTGGGGGACCGTGGGAATCTATGAAGCTTTCTTT
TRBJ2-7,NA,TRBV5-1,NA,CASSSGPGYEQYF,TGCGCCAGCAGCTCAGGCCCGGGCTACGAGCAGTACTTC
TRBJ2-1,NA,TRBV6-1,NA,CASSENIPSRISSYNEQFF,TGTGCCAGCAGTGAAAACATTCCCTCCCGGATTAGCTCCTACAATGAGCAGTTCTTC
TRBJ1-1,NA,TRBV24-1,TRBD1,CATSDFDRGEAFF,TGTGCCACCAGTGATTTTGACAGGGGTGAAGCTTTCTTT
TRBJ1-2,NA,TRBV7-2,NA,CASSFTGYGYTF,TGTGCCAGCAGCTTTACAGGGTATGGCTACACCTTC
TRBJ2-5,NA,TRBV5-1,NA,CASSPGHREETQYF,TGCGCCAGCAGTCCGGGACACCGAGAAGAGACCCAGTACTTC
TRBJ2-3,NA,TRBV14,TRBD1,CASSPLGQGTQYF,TGTGCCAGCAGCCCCTTGGGACAGGGTACGCAGTATTTT
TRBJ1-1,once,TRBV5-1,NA,CASSFSTVKNTEAFF,TGCGCCAGCAGCTTCTCCACCGTGAAGAACACTGAAGCTTTCTTT
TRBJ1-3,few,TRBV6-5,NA,CASVGSISGNTIYF,TGTGCCAGCGTCGGGTCGATATCTGGAAACACCATATATTTT
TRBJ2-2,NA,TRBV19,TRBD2,CASSIPPRGGTSGNTGELFF,TGTGCCAGTAGTATACCTCCTCGTGGGGGGACTAGCGGGAACACCGGGGAGCTGTTTTTT
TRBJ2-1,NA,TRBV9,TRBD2,CASSVELAVYNEQFF,TGTGCCAGCAGCGTCGAACTAGCGGTTTACAATGAGCAGTTCTTC
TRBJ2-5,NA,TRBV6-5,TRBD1,CASSYSSRTGLETQYF,TGTGCCAGCAGTTACTCCTCCCGGACAGGGCTAGAGACCCAGTACTTC
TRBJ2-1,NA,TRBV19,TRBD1,CASSGTGGNEQFF,TGTGCCAGTTCCGGGACAGGGGGCAATGAGCAGTTCTTC
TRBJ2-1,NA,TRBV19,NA,CASQAGPETYNEQFF,TGTGCCAGCCAAGCGGGCCCCGAAACCTACAATGAGCAGTTCTTC
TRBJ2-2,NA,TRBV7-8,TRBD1,CASSYLQGADGELFF,TGTGCCAGCAGCTACCTACAGGGGGCGGACGGGGAGCTGTTTTTT
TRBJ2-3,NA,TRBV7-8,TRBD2,CASSLRLAGGPSTDTQYF,TGTGCCAGCAGCTTACGACTAGCGGGGGGGCCGAGCACAGATACGCAGTATTTT
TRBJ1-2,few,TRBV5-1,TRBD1,CASSPWTGRQDGYTF,TGCGCCAGCAGCCCATGGACAGGAAGGCAGGATGGCTACACCTTC
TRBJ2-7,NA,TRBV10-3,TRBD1,CAIRLPGTGEGEQYF,TGTGCCATCAGACTTCCCGGGACAGGGGAAGGGGAGCAGTACTTC
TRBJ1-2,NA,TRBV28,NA,CASSFGSRNYGYTF,TGTGCCAGCAGTTTCGGGAGTCGAAACTATGGCTACACCTTC
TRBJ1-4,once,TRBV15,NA,CATSRGTMGEKLFF,TGTGCCACCAGCAGAGGGACAATGGGTGAAAAACTGTTTTTT
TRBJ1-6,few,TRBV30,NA,CAWNSGANSPLHF,TGTGCCTGGAATTCCGGGGCGAATTCACCCCTCCACTTT
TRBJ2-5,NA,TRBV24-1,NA,CATSEGRGETQYF,TGTGCCACCAGTGAGGGACGGGGGGAGACCCAGTACTTC
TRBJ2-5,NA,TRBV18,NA,CASSPERSKETQYF,TGTGCCAGCTCACCGGAACGTTCCAAGGAGACCCAGTACTTC
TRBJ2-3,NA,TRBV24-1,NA,CATSDPSSSGRTPDTQYF,TGTGCCACCAGTGACCCATCAAGTAGTGGCAGGACCCCAGATACGCAGTATTTT
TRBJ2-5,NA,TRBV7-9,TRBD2,CASSFPGTSGSFGETQYF,TGTGCCAGCAGCTTCCCCGGGACTAGCGGGTCCTTTGGGGAGACCCAGTACTTC
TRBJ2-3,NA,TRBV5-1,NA,CASSLAGLDTQYF,TGCGCCAGCAGCTTGGCGGGGTTAGATACGCAGTATTTT
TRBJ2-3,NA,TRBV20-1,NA,CGSVGTDTQYF,TGCGGGAGTGTGGGCACAGATACGCAGTATTTT
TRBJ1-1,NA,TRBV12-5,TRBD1,CASGIRDRGRAMNTEAFF,TGTGCTAGTGGTATCCGGGACAGGGGGCGAGCGATGAACACTGAAGCTTTCTTT
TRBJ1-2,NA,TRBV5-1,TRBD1,CASSFKGADGYTF,TGCGCCAGCAGCTTTAAGGGGGCTGATGGCTACACCTTC
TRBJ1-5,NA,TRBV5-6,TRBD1,CASSFRDRGNQPQHF,TGTGCCAGCAGCTTCCGGGACAGGGGGAATCAGCCCCAGCATTTT
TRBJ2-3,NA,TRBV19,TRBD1,CASTLTGAKDTQYF,TGTGCCAGTACCCTAACAGGGGCCAAAGATACGCAGTATTTT
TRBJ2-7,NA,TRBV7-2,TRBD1,CASSPPGQGVWEQYF,TGTGCCAGCAGCCCACCGGGACAGGGGGTGTGGGAGCAGTACTTC
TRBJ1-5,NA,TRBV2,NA,CASSEALRQPQHF,TGTGCCAGCAGTGAAGCGCTTCGTCAGCCCCAGCATTTT
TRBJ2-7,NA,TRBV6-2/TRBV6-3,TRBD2,CASSLGGGYEQYF,TGTGCCAGCAGTCTAGGCGGGGGCTACGAGCAGTACTTC
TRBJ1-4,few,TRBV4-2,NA,CASSAQTRVTEKLFF,TGTGCCAGCAGCGCCCAAACCAGGGTAACTGAAAAACTGTTTTTT
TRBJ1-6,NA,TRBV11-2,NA,CASSPARVDNSPLHF,TGTGCCAGCAGCCCGGCCAGGGTGGATAATTCACCCCTCCACTTT
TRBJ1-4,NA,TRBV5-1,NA,CASQLRGDSEKLFF,TGCGCCAGTCAACTTAGGGGGGATAGTGAAAAACTGTTTTTT
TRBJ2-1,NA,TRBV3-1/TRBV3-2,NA,CASSRYLPLVRSYNEQFF,TGTGCCAGCAGCCGGTATCTCCCACTCGTACGCTCCTACAATGAGCAGTTCTTC
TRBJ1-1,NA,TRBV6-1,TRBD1,CASSPSDRRDTEAFF,TGTGCCAGCAGTCCTTCGGACAGGAGGGACACTGAAGCTTTCTTT
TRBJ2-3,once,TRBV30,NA,CAWTSDRLTDTQYF,TGTGCCTGGACGTCGGACAGATTAACAGATACGCAGTATTTT
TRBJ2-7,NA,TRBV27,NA,CASSFAGNDYEQYF,TGTGCCAGCAGTTTCGCGGGAAACGACTACGAGCAGTACTTC